Below are 8 T cell receptor beta chains sequenced from a single sample in a study of blood T cell repertoires in COVID-19. Libraries were prepared by immunoSEQ multiplex PCR; TCRdb keeps only in-frame clonotypes and omits some of them. Counted here are roughly 220,000 clones, 88% occurring once; the ten biggest clones make up more than 2.5%. The sequencing sample was made of PBMCs or T cells enriched from blood (not recorded which). The receptor set was obtained from a woman aged 25 to 45 who had recovered from COVID-19.

The gene calls are TRBV15 and TRBJ2-7; TRBD2 is a possible D gene (5 bases). The CDR3 covers 15 residues. Trimming removed 0 bases from V and 7 bases from J, with 16 bases in between. The V gene's germline CDR1 is LNHNV and CDR2 YYDKDF (reference sequence). The CDR3 DNA reads as TGTGCCACCAGCAGAGATTACGGGGAAACGGGGGAGCAGTACTTC. It translates to CATSRDYGETGEQYF. The whole variable domain, filled in from reference TRBV15 and TRBJ2-7, reads DAMVIQNPRYQVTQFGKPVTLSCSQTLNHNVMYWYQQKSSQAPKLLFHYYDKDFNNEADTPDNFQSRRPNTSFCFLDIRSPGLGDTAMYLCATSRDYGETGEQYFGPGTRLTVT.

V and J are TRBV10-1 and TRBJ2-3, with 7 nucleotides matching TRBD1. The CDR3 consists of 18 residues. With 0 bases clipped from V and 1 base from J, the junction kept 10 bases outside the gene matches. CDR1 WNHNN and CDR2 SYGVQD come from the germline V gene (reference sequence). The CDR3 loop is CASSESFELQGRTDTQYF. DNA for the CDR3: TGCGCCAGCAGTGAGTCATTTGAGCTACAGGGGCGCACAGATACGCAGTATTTT.

The chain joins TRBV7-3 to TRBJ2-2, with a possible D match to TRBD1 (6 bases). V lost 5 bases and J lost 1, with 17 bases in between. The germline gives CDR1 SGHTA, CDR2 FQGTGA. This CDR3 has 17 amino acids. The CDR3 bases are TGTGCCAGCAGCCCAACCAGGGGTTTTGGGAACACCGGGGAGCTGTTTTTT. Its protein product is CASSPTRGFGNTGELFF.

The V gene is TRBV19, the J gene TRBJ1-5, with no clear D. V was trimmed by 4 bases and J by 0 bases, leaving 7 bases between them. This CDR3 has 14 residues. CDR1 is LNHDA and CDR2 is SQIVND in the germline V gene (reference sequence). This CDR3 is CASSSRNSNQPQHF. The DNA for the CDR3 is TGTGCCAGTAGTAGCAGAAATAGCAATCAGCCCCAGCATTTT. Supplemented by reference TRBV19 and TRBJ1-5, the full variable domain reads DGGITQSPKYLFRKEGQNVTLSCEQNLNHDAMYWYRQDPGQGLRLIYYSQIVNDFQKGDIAEGYSVSREKKESFPLTVTSAQKNPTAFYLCASSSRNSNQPQHFGDGTRLSIL.

This chain joins TRBV7-8 and TRBJ1-1, with D perhaps matching TRBD1 (6 bases). Germline CDR1 reads SGHVS; CDR2 reads FQNEAQ. The CDR3 runs 13 residues. The ends were cut back, 5 bases at V and 5 bases at J, with 12 bases in the middle. The CDR3 DNA reads TGTGCCAGCAGCGACTACAGGGAGACTGAAGCTTTCTTT. It is translated as CASSDYRETEAFF.

The V gene is TRBV7-9, the J gene TRBJ2-2; D perhaps matches TRBD1 (5 bases). V was cut by 2 bases and J by 0 bases, with 10 bases left in between. The germline gives CDR1 SEHNR, CDR2 FQNEAQ (reference sequence). The CDR3 extends over 16 amino acids. The CDR3 is CASSLLRTTNTGELFF. The DNA for the CDR3 is TGTGCCAGCAGCTTATTAAGGACAACGAACACCGGGGAGCTGTTTTTT.

This rearrangement joins TRBV25-1 to TRBJ1-1; D possibly corresponds to TRBD1 (5 bases). The germline V and J ends were trimmed by 2 bases and 5 bases, with 15 bases remaining between them. The CDR3 is 15 residues long. From germline, CDR1 is MGHDK and CDR2 SYGVNS. The CDR3 sequence: CASSEPTQGRTEAFF. In nucleotides, the CDR3 is TGTGCCAGCAGTGAACCAACCCAGGGAAGAACTGAAGCTTTCTTT.

The V gene is TRBV5-1, the J gene TRBJ2-1, with a possible D match to TRBD1 (6 bases). The V gene lost 6 bases and the J gene lost 2 bases, with 12 bases spanning the gap. The germline V gene encodes CDR1 SGHRS and CDR2 YFSETQ. This CDR3 has 14 amino acids. The CDR3 region has the DNA TGCGCCAGCAACAAGGACAGTACCTACAATGAGCAGTTCTTC. Amino acids: CASNKDSTYNEQFF.